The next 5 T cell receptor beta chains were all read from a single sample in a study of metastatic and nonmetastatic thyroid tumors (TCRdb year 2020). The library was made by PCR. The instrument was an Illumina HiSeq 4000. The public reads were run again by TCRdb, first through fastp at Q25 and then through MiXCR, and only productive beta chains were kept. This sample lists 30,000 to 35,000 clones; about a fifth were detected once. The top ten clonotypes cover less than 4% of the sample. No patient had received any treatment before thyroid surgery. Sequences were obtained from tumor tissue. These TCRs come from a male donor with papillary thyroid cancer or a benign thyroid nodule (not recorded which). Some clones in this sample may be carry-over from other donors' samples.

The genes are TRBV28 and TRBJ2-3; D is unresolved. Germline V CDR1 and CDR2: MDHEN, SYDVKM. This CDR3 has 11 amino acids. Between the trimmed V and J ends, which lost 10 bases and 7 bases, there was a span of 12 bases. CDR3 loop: CAIISTNTQYF. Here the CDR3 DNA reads TGTGCCATCATTTCTACAAATACGCAGTATTTT.

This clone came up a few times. The CDR3: CASIRGRGYNSPLHF. The CDR3 DNA sequence: TGTGCCAGCATAAGGGGACGGGGCTATAATTCACCCCTCCACTTT. The chain carries TRBV6-1 and TRBJ1-6, with D perhaps matching TRBD1 (5 bases). Germline values: CDR1 MNHNS, CDR2 SASEGT. The CDR3 totals 15 residues. V lost 7 bases, J lost 3 bases, and 13 bases lay in between.

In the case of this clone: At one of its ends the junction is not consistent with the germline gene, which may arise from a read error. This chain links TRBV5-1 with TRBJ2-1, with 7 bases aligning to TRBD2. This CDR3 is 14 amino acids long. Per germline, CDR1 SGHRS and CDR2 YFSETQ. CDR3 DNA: TGTGCCAGCAGCTTGAGCGGGACTAACAATGAGCAGTTCTTC. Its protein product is CASSLSGTNNEQFF.

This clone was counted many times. The CDR3 DNA reads as TGTGCCATCAGTGAAGCCAGGGACGGTGGCTACACCTTC. Translated, it gives CAISEARDGGYTF. The chain uses TRBV10-3 and TRBJ1-2; perhaps TRBD1 as D (5 bases). V dropped 3 bases and J dropped 7 bases, with 12 bases sitting between them. This CDR3 is built from 13 residues. Germline values: CDR1 ENHRY, CDR2 SYGVKD.

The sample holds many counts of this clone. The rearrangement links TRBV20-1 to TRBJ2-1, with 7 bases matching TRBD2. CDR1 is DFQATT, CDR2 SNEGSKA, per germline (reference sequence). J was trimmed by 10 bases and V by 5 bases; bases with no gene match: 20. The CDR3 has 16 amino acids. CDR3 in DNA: TGCAGTGCTTCACTCCGGAGGCGGGAGCGTATAGACGAGCAGTTCTTC. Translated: CSASLRRRERIDEQFF.